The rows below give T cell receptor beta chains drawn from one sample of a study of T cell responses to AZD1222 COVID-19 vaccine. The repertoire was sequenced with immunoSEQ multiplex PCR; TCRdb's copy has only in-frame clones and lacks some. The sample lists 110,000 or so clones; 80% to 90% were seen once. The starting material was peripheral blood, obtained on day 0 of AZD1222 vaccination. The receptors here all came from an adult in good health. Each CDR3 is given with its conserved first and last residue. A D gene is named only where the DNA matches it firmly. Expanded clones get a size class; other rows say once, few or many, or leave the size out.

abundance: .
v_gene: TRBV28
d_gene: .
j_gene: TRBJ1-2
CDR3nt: TGTGCCAGCAGCCGAACAGGCTTGGGGAACTATGGCTACACCTTC
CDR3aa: CASSRTGLGNYGYTF

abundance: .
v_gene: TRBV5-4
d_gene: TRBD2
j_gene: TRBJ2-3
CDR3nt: TGTGCCAGCACAACCGGGACTAGCGGGACCTACGAAGGTTCAGATACGCAGTATTTT
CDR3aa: CASTTGTSGTYEGSDTQYF

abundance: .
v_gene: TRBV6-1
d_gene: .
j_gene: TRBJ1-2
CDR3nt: TGTGCCAGCAGTGAAGGCGTAGCTGGCAACTATGGCTACACCTTC
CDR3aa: CASSEGVAGNYGYTF

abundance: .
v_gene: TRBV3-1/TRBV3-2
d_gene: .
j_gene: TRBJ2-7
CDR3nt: TGTGCCAGCAGCCAAGCCACAGGTGCGCAGTACTTC
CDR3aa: CASSQATGAQYF

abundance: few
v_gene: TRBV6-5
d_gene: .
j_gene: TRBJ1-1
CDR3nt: TGTGCCAGCAGTTACTCGACCGACACGAACCGTGAAGCTTTCTTT
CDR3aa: CASSYSTDTNREAFF

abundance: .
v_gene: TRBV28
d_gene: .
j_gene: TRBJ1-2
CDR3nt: TGTGCCAGCAGGAGCCCCGGGGCTGGCTATGGCTACACCTTC
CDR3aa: CASRSPGAGYGYTF

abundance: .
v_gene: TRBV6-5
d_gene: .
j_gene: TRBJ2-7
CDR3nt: TGTGCCAGCAGTTACGGCAGTGATCCCTACGAGCAGTACTTC
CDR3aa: CASSYGSDPYEQYF

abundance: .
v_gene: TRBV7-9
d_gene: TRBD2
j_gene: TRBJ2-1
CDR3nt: TGTGCCAGCATGCTGCCCCGACTAGCGGGAGGCAATGAGCAGTTCTTC
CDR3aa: CASMLPRLAGGNEQFF

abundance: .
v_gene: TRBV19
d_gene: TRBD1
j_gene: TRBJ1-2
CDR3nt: TGTGCCAGTAGTATAAACAGGGGTTCTTATGGCTACACCTTC
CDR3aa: CASSINRGSYGYTF

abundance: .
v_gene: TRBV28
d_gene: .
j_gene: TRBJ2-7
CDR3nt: TGTGCCAGCAGTTACCTACAGGAGCCCTACGAGCAGTACTTC
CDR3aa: CASSYLQEPYEQYF

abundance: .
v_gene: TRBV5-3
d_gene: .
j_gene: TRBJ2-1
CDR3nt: TGTGCCAGAAGCCACCCGGGGGCGGGGAGGACGGGCGAGCAGTTCTTC
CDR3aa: CARSHPGAGRTGEQFF

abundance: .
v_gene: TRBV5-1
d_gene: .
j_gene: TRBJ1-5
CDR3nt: TGCGCCAGCAGCTTTACGGGGGCTAGGGATCAGCCCCAGCATTTT
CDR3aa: CASSFTGARDQPQHF

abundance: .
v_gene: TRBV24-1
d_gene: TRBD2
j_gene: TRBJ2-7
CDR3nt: TGTGCCACCAGTGATTCGGGACTAGCGGGAGACGAGCAGTACTTC
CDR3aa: CATSDSGLAGDEQYF

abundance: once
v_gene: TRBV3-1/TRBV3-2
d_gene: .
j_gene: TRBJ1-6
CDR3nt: TGTGCCAGCAGCAAAAGACAGGTTAATTCACCCCTCCACTTT
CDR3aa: CASSKRQVNSPLHF

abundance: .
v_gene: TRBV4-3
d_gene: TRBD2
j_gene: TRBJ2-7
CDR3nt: TGCGCCAGCAGCCAAAGTCGAGCGGGAGGTACCTACGAGCAGTACTTC
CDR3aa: CASSQSRAGGTYEQYF

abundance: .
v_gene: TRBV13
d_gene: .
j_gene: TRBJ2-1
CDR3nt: TGTGCCAGCAGCTTATTGCAGCTCTACAATGAGCAGTTCTTC
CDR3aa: CASSLLQLYNEQFF

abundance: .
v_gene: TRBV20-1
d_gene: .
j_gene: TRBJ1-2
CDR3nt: TGCAGCATTCCGTGGACCGGCTACACCTTC
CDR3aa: CSIPWTGYTF

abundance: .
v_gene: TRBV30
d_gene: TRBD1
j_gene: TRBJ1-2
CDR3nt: TGTGCCTGGAGTCGAGGACAGGGAACTGGCTACACCTTC
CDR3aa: CAWSRGQGTGYTF

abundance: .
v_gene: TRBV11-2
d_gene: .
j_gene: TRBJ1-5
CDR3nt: TGTGCCAGCAGCTTAGGCCAGGGGTACAATCAGCCCCAGCATTTT
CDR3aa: CASSLGQGYNQPQHF

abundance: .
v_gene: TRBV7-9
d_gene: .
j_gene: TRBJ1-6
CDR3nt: TGTGCCAGCAGCGCCCCAGGGGCGGCAAATAATTCACCCCTCCACTTT
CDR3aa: CASSAPGAANNSPLHF

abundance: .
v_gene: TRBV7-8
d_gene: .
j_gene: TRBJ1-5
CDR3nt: TGTGCCAGCAGCTTAGCCGGGCCGACCAATCAGCCCCAGCATTTT
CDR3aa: CASSLAGPTNQPQHF

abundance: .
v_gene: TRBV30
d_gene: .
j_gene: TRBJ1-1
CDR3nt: TGTGCCTGCAAAAACACTGAAGCTTTCTTT
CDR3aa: CACKNTEAFF

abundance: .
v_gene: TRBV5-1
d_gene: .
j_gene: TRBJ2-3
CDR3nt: TGCGCCAGCAGCTTGGTGGGGAGGACTAGCACAGATACGCAGTATTTT
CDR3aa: CASSLVGRTSTDTQYF

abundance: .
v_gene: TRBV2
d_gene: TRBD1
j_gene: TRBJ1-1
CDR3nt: TGTGCCAGCAGTGAGAGGGGACAGACTGAAGCTTTCTTT
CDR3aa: CASSERGQTEAFF

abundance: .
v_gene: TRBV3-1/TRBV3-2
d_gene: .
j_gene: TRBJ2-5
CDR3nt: TGTGCCAGCAGCCAAAGCACAGTCCAAGAGACCCAGTACTTC
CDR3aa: CASSQSTVQETQYF

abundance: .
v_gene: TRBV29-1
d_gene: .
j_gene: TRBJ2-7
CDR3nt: TGCAGCGTTGGGTCAGGGCCCTACGAGCAGTACTTC
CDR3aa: CSVGSGPYEQYF